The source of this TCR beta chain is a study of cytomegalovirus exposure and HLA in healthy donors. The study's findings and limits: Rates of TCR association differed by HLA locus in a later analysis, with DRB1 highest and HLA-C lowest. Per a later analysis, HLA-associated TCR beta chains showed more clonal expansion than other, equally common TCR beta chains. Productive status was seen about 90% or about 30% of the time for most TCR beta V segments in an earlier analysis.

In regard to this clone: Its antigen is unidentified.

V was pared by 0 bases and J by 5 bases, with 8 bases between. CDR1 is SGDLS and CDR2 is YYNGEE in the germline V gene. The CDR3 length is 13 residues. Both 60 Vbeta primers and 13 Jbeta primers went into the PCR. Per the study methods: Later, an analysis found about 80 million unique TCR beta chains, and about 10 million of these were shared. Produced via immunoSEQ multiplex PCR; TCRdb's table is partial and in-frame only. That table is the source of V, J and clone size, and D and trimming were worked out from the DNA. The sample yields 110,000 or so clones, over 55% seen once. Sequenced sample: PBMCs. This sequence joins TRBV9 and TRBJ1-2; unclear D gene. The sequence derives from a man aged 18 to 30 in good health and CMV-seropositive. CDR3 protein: CASSVAPRYGYTF. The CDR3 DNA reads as TGTGCCAGCAGCGTAGCTCCCAGATATGGCTACACCTTC. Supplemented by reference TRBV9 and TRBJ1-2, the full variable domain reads DSGVTQTPKHLITATGQRVTLRCSPRSGDLSVYWYQQSLDQGLQFLIQYYNGEERAKGNILERFSAQQFPDLHSELNLSSLELGDSALYFCASSVAPRYGYTFGSGTRLTVV.